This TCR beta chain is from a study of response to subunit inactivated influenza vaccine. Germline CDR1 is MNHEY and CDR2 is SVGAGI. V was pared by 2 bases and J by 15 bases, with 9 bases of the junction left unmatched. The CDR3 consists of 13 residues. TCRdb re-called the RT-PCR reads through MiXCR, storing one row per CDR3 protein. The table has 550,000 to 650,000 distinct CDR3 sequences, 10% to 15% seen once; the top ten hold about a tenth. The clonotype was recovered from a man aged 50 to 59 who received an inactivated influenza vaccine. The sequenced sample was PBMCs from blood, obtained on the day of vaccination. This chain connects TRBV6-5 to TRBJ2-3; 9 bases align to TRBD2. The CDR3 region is CASSYSLAGRRYF. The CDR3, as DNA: TGTGCCAGCAGTTACAGCCTAGCGGGACGTCGATATTTT.